This T cell receptor (beta chain) was captured in a study of OX40 agonist ivuxolimab in advanced cancers. Germline CDR1 is SGHRS and CDR2 is YFSETQ. V was trimmed by 1 base and J by 3 bases, leaving 10 bases between them. The CDR3 runs to 14 residues. Profiling relied on immunoSEQ multiplex PCR, and the TCRdb table lists in-frame clones only, not all of them. The sample carries 45,000 to 50,000 clones, about 88% recorded once. The source material was CD4+ or CD8+ T cells sorted from blood, sampled in a trial of the OX40 agonist ivuxolimab. This receptor was taken from an adult with an advanced solid tumor such as melanoma, head and neck, liver or kidney cancer. The genes are TRBV5-1 and TRBJ1-1, with D maybe TRBD1 (5 bases). The CDR3 loop reads CASSLWGEDTEAFF. For the CDR3, the DNA is TGCGCCAGCAGCTTGTGGGGGGAGGACACTGAAGCTTTCTTT.